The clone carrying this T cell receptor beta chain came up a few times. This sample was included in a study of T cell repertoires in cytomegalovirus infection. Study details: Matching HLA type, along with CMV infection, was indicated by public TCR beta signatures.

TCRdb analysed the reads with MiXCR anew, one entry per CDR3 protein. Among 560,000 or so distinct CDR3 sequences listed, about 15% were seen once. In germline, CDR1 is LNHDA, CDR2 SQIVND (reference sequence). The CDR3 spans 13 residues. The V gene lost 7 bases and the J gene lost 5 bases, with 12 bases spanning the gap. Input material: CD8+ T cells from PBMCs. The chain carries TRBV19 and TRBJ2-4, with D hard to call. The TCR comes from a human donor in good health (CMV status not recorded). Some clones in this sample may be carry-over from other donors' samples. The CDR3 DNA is TGTGCCAGTATGTTCCTGGAGCAAAACATTCAGTACTTC. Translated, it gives CASMFLEQNIQYF.